Below are 24 T cell receptor beta chains sequenced from a single sample in a study of beta chain features in type 1 diabetes. The investigators reverse transcribed all of the isolated RNA, so they sequenced expressed TCRB transcripts. Profiling relied on immunoSEQ multiplex PCR, and the TCRdb table lists in-frame clones only, not all of them. The sample includes 330,000 or so clones, approximately 14% of them seen just once. The sequencing input was central memory CD4+ T cells from blood. The receptors were gathered from a man in his thirties or forties in good health.

The chain combines TRBV25-1 with TRBJ2-3, with 9 bases that match TRBD2. Germline loops: CDR1 MGHDK, CDR2 SYGVNS. The CDR3 is 16 amino acids. V shed 4 bases and J 3 bases; nucleotides not matched to a gene: 8. CDR3 amino acids: CASSGERGAVTDTQYF. CDR3 DNA: TGTGCCAGCAGTGGAGAGCGGGGGGCGGTTACAGATACGCAGTATTTT.

This clone was counted a few times. This chain joins TRBV4-1 and TRBJ2-3; D is uncertain. The V end lost 3 bases, the J end lost 3 bases, and 10 bases lay between the germline ends. Germline V gene data show CDR1 as MGHRA and CDR2 as YSYEKL. The CDR3 is 14 amino acids. The CDR3 DNA reads TGCGCCAGCAGCCAGAACCAATGGACAGATACGCAGTATTTT. It encodes CASSQNQWTDTQYF.

The gene calls are TRBV12-5 and TRBJ1-2, with 8 bases fitting TRBD1. Germline CDR1 is LGHNT and CDR2 is FRNRAP. Losses at the gene ends were 7 bases for V and 2 bases for J; bases not matched to a gene: 3. The CDR3 consists of 13 residues. The CDR3 region has the DNA TGTGCTAGTGATAACAGGGGGAACTATGGCTACACCTTC. Protein sequence: CASDNRGNYGYTF.

This clone turned up a few times. CDR3 nucleotide sequence: TGTGCCACCAGCAGAGCCAGTACAGGATACAATGAGCAGTTCTTC. Translating gives CATSRASTGYNEQFF. The chain has TRBV15 and TRBJ2-1, with D possibly TRBD1 on 5 matching bases. Germline CDR1 LNHNV, CDR2 YYDKDF (reference sequence). The CDR3 loop spans 15 amino acids. V gave up 1 base and J gave up 4 bases, with 11 bases separating them.

The chain recombines TRBV6-4 with TRBJ1-5; no firm D call. CDR3 length: 13 amino acids. Per germline, CDR1 MRHNA and CDR2 SNTAGT. Trimming removed 0 bases at V and 7 bases at J, with 7 bases between. CDR3 nucleotides: TGTGCCAGCAGTGACTCCTTTGGGCAGCCCCAGCATTTT. It yields the protein CASSDSFGQPQHF.

The chain recombines TRBV30 with TRBJ1-5, with unresolved D. Germline-derived CDR1 and CDR2 are GTSNPN and SVGIG (reference sequence). The V end was cut by 8 bases, the J end by 2 bases, with 13 bases between. The CDR3 spans 13 residues. This CDR3 reads CASSLAGNQPQHF. As DNA, the CDR3 is TGTGCCAGCAGCTTAGCCGGCAATCAGCCCCAGCATTTT.

The chain has TRBV7-2 and TRBJ2-2; D call uncertain. The germline V and J ends were trimmed by 5 bases and 6 bases, with 13 bases remaining between them. There are 14 residues in the CDR3. CDR1 is SGHTA, CDR2 FQGNSA, per germline. CDR3 sequence: CASSPPTGSGELFF. DNA for the CDR3: TGTGCCAGCAGCCCCCCGACGGGTTCCGGGGAGCTGTTTTTT.

In its sample, this clone was seen a few times. This rearrangement joins TRBV30 to TRBJ1-1; unclear D gene. The CDR3 totals 11 residues. Trimming stripped 0 bases from V and 6 bases from J, with 5 bases between. Germline values: CDR1 GTSNPN, CDR2 SVGIG (reference sequence). The CDR3 DNA sequence: TGTGCCTGGAGTGTCAGATCTGAAGCTTTCTTT. This gives the protein CAWSVRSEAFF.

This clone was found many times. Written as DNA, the CDR3 is TGTGCCAGCTCACCACTGGGGACAGGACACAATGAGCAGTTCTTC. Its protein product is CASSPLGTGHNEQFF. The chain is built from TRBV18 and TRBJ2-1; TRBD1 agrees at 8 bases. CDR1 is KGHSH and CDR2 is LQKENI in the germline V gene. With 1 base clipped from V and 5 bases from J, the junction kept 4 bases outside the gene matches. The length of the CDR3 is 15 residues.

The V call is TRBV5-4, the J call TRBJ2-5, with 7 positions matching TRBD2. The CDR3 runs 14 residues. The germline CDR1 and CDR2 sequences are SGHNT and YYREEE (reference sequence). V was clipped by 4 bases and J by 2 bases; unmatched bases: 5. The CDR3 sequence is CASSQQREQETQYF. In DNA form, the CDR3 reads TGTGCCAGCAGCCAGCAGCGGGAACAAGAGACCCAGTACTTC.

V and J are TRBV11-2 and TRBJ2-1; TRBD2 agrees at 11 bases. The germline gives CDR1 SGHAT, CDR2 FQNNGV. This CDR3 spans 15 amino acids. V shed 1 base and J 10 bases; nucleotides not matched to a gene: 6. CDR3 sequence: CASSLGSGRAREQFF. The CDR3 region has the DNA TGTGCCAGCAGCTTAGGTAGCGGGAGGGCCAGAGAGCAGTTCTTC.

The chain couples TRBV4-3 to TRBJ2-5; TRBD2 aligns across 8 bases. The CDR3 covers 15 residues. Germline CDR1 LGHNA, CDR2 YSLEER. V gave up 1 base and J gave up 1 base; unmatched junction bases: 2. CDR3 region: CASSQVAGRQETQYF. The CDR3 DNA reads TGCGCCAGCAGCCAAGTAGCGGGGCGCCAAGAGACCCAGTACTTC.

The V call is TRBV7-7, the J call TRBJ2-3, with D unresolved. Germline CDR1 and CDR2: SSHAT and FNYEAQ (reference sequence). The CDR3 has 13 residues. Trimming removed 0 bases at V and 5 bases at J, with 6 bases between. CDR3 residues: CASSLAWGDTQYF. For the CDR3, the DNA is TGTGCCAGCAGCTTAGCGTGGGGAGATACGCAGTATTTT.

This chain links TRBV19 with TRBJ2-7, with 8 bases fitting TRBD1. J gave up 3 bases and V 0 bases, and 4 bases lay outside the gene matches. This CDR3 spans 15 amino acids. Germline lookup yields CDR1 LNHDA and CDR2 SQIVND (reference sequence). CDR3 DNA sequence: TGTGCCAGTAGTATAGACCCCGACAGGGGCTACGAGCAGTACTTC. Translation gives CASSIDPDRGYEQYF.

The chain recombines TRBV11-2 with TRBJ2-3; TRBD2 matches 11 bases. The CDR3 is made up of 15 amino acids. The germline gives CDR1 SGHAT, CDR2 FQNNGV. J lost 7 bases, V lost 5 bases, and 8 bases had no gene match. The CDR3 spells CASSITGTSGNTQYF. The CDR3 DNA is TGTGCCAGCAGCATCACCGGGACTAGCGGCAATACGCAGTATTTT.

The chain links TRBV30 to TRBJ2-1; 8 bases align to TRBD1. Trimming at V came to 5 bases and at J to 6 bases, leaving 6 bases not matched to a gene. The CDR3 runs 13 residues. Germline loops: CDR1 GTSNPN, CDR2 SVGIG (reference sequence). This CDR3 reads CAWDRGQGNEQFF. The CDR3 coding sequence is TGTGCCTGGGATCGTGGACAGGGCAATGAGCAGTTCTTC.

This rearrangement joins TRBV21-1 to TRBJ2-3; the table's D gene call, TRBD2, was not cross checked with the DNA. TRBV21-1 is annotated as a pseudogene. The CDR3 is 17 amino acids. CDR3 loop: CASLPSTASGSTDTQYF. The CDR3 DNA reads as TGTGCCAGCCTTCCATCAACGGCTAGCGGGTCCACAGATACGCAGTATTTT.

This clone was seen only a few times. The chain links TRBV5-1 to TRBJ2-1, with 8 bases that match TRBD2. Germline CDR1 SGHRS, CDR2 YFSETQ. J gave up 6 bases and V 4 bases, and 9 bases lay outside the gene matches. The CDR3 is 15 residues long. CDR3 sequence reads: CASSPRLAGGNEQFF. The CDR3 bases are TGCGCCAGCAGCCCCAGGCTGGCGGGAGGCAATGAGCAGTTCTTC.

This clone has just a few counts. The V gene is TRBV9, the J gene TRBJ1-2; D is unclear. In germline, CDR1 is SGDLS, CDR2 YYNGEE. The CDR3 runs 10 residues. V gave up 0 bases and J gave up 8 bases, with 2 bases separating them. CDR3 in amino acids: CASSVEGYTF. The CDR3, as DNA: TGTGCCAGCAGCGTAGAGGGCTACACCTTC.

This clone was observed a handful of times. The chain links TRBV5-4 to TRBJ1-1; 7 positions match TRBD1. The CDR3 loop spans 14 amino acids. Germline CDR1 reads SGHNT; CDR2 reads YYREEE (reference sequence). V lost 4 bases, J lost 4 bases, and 7 bases stayed unmatched. The CDR3 protein is CASSTRQGSTEAFF. The DNA of the CDR3 is TGTGCCAGCAGCACAAGACAGGGATCCACTGAAGCTTTCTTT.

This clone was detected ten times or more. The V and J genes are TRBV7-2 and TRBJ2-5; unclear D gene. The V end was cut by 1 base, the J end by 4 bases, with 7 bases between. Looked up from germline, CDR1 is SGHTA and CDR2 is FQGNSA. The CDR3 consists of 13 residues. The CDR3: CASSLGPLETQYF. Written as DNA, the CDR3 is TGTGCCAGCAGCTTAGGGCCGTTAGAGACCCAGTACTTC.

The V gene is TRBV18, the J gene TRBJ2-1; D perhaps matches TRBD2 (5 bases). The V and J ends lost 3 bases and 8 bases respectively, with 11 bases between them. The CDR3 length is 13 residues. Per germline, CDR1 KGHSH and CDR2 LQKENI. CDR3 DNA sequence: TGTGCCAGCTCACCCGCTAGCAGCTATGAGCAGTTCTTC. Protein: CASSPASSYEQFF.

The chain is built from TRBV27 and TRBJ2-2; D possibly corresponds to TRBD1 (6 bases). Per the germline V gene, CDR1 is MNHEY and CDR2 is SMNVEV (reference sequence). Trimming shortened V by 11 bases and J by 7 bases, and 20 bases separated the two germline ends. The CDR3 contains 14 residues. CDR3 DNA: TGTGCCTCCCAGCGAGACAGGATCGGCGGGGAGCTGTTTTTT. This sequence encodes CASQRDRIGGELFF.

Concerning this clone: A much larger clone differs by one base, so this may be a read error. Other DNA sequences of this sample code for an identical CDR3. The rearrangement links TRBV7-9 to TRBJ1-2, with no clear D. The CDR3 loop spans 11 amino acids. Germline lookup yields CDR1 SEHNR and CDR2 FQNEAQ (reference sequence). Trimming left V 3 bases short and J 7 bases short, with 6 bases between. Written as DNA, the CDR3 is TGTGCCAGCAGCTTGGGGTCTGGCTACACCTTC. Protein: CASSLGSGYTF.